Shown below are 14 T cell receptor beta chains from a single sample sequenced in a study of cytomegalovirus exposure and HLA in healthy donors. PCR used 60 Vbeta primers and 13 Jbeta primers. The repertoire was sequenced with immunoSEQ multiplex PCR; TCRdb's copy has only in-frame clones and lacks some. The data contain fewer than 150,000 clones, 15% of them singletons. Sequencing was performed on PBMCs. These receptors were obtained from a woman aged 18-30 years in good health and CMV-seronegative.

V usage is TRBV14 and J usage is TRBJ2-5, with TRBD2 matching over 7 bases. The CDR3 contains 17 residues. J lost 2 bases, V lost 0 bases, and 9 bases had no gene match. Germline loops: CDR1 SGHDN, CDR2 FVKESK. The CDR3 is CASSQEAQRGTQETQYF. The CDR3 DNA reads as TGTGCCAGCAGCCAAGAGGCCCAGCGGGGAACACAAGAGACCCAGTACTTC.

This chain connects TRBV13 to TRBJ1-4; D unresolved. The length of the CDR3 is 15 residues. Germline V gives CDR1 PRHDT, CDR2 FYEKMQ (reference sequence). V lost 0 bases and J 8 bases, leaving 13 bases between the germline ends. The CDR3 protein is CASSLGLGNSEKLFF. Here the CDR3 DNA reads TGTGCCAGCAGCTTAGGTCTTGGCAACAGCGAAAAACTGTTTTTT.

This clone showed up just a few times. The V and J genes are TRBV5-1 and TRBJ2-2; TRBD1 is a possible D gene (6 bases). There are 15 residues in the CDR3. The germline V gene has CDR1 SGHRS and CDR2 YFSETQ. Trimming pared 0 bases from V and 1 base from J, leaving 7 bases between. The CDR3 region is CASSLGQENTGELFF. In DNA form, the CDR3 reads TGCGCCAGCAGCTTGGGACAGGAGAACACCGGGGAGCTGTTTTTT.

The rearrangement uses TRBV5-4 and TRBJ2-1; no reliable D call. Germline V CDR1 and CDR2: SGHNT, YYREEE (reference sequence). The CDR3 contains 13 residues. V lost 2 bases and J lost 9, with 12 bases in between. The CDR3 loop reads CASSFSSSGEQFF. The CDR3 DNA sequence: TGTGCCAGCAGCTTCTCAAGCTCGGGTGAGCAGTTCTTC.

The chain couples TRBV29-1 to TRBJ2-1; 9 bases are shared with TRBD2. The CDR3 is 14 amino acids. Germline CDR1 reads SQVTM; CDR2 reads ANQGSEA. The J segment lost 6 bases and the V segment lost 8 bases, leaving 11 bases of the junction unmatched. The CDR3 coding sequence is TGCAGCATACCGCGGGGGGGCCTCGGCAATGAGCAGTTCTTC. Translated, it gives CSIPRGGLGNEQFF.

The chain links TRBV4-2 to TRBJ2-5; 10 bases are a match to TRBD2. V lost 0 bases and J lost 5; bases outside the gene matches: 9. Per the germline V gene, CDR1 is LGHNA and CDR2 is YNFKEQ. The CDR3 consists of 17 residues. The CDR3 DNA follows: TGTGCCAGCAGCCAAGATCTACTAGCGGGAAGTTGGGAGACCCAGTACTTC. As protein: CASSQDLLAGSWETQYF.

The chain combines TRBV6-5 with TRBJ2-7, with TRBD1 identical over 11 bases. Germline loops: CDR1 MNHEY, CDR2 SVGAGI. V shed 4 bases and J 6 bases; nucleotides not matched to a gene: 5. CDR3 length: 14 amino acids. This CDR3 is CASSSGQGAIEQYF. The CDR3 nucleotides read TGTGCCAGCAGTTCCGGACAGGGGGCAATCGAGCAGTACTTC.

The CDR3 DNA sequence: TGCGCCAGCAGGCCCTACGGGGGAGCCTACGAGCAGTACTTC. Its protein product is CASRPYGGAYEQYF. The chain joins TRBV5-1 to TRBJ2-7; D perhaps matches TRBD2 (6 bases). The germline V gene encodes CDR1 SGHRS and CDR2 YFSETQ. CDR3 length: 14 residues. V was shortened by 5 bases and J by 2 bases, with 14 bases between the two germline ends.

The chain joins TRBV7-9 to TRBJ2-7, with TRBD1 matching 8 bases. V lost 2 bases, J lost 3 bases, and 6 bases stayed unmatched. The CDR3 has 15 amino acids. Looked up from germline, CDR1 is SEHNR and CDR2 is FQNEAQ (reference sequence). CDR3 nucleotide sequence: TGTGCCAGCAGCTTAACAGGGGGAATAGTCTACGAGCAGTACTTC. Its translation is CASSLTGGIVYEQYF.

In its sample, this clone was seen a few times. The chain combines TRBV25-1 with TRBJ1-1; 8 bases align to TRBD1. CDR3 length: 15 residues. The V and J ends lost 0 bases and 5 bases, in that order; junction bases with no gene match: 5. Germline V gives CDR1 MGHDK, CDR2 SYGVNS. CDR3 loop: CASSEYSGDRTEAFF. The CDR3 DNA reads TGTGCCAGCAGTGAATATTCGGGGGACAGGACTGAAGCTTTCTTT.

The V call is TRBV18, the J call TRBJ2-1; D not resolved. CDR3 size: 16 residues. V gave up 2 bases and J gave up 0 bases, with 11 bases separating them. Germline V CDR1 and CDR2: KGHSH, LQKENI. In nucleotides, the CDR3 is TGTGCCAGCTCACCAAGTGTGTCGAGCTCCTACAATGAGCAGTTCTTC. This sequence encodes CASSPSVSSSYNEQFF.

This clone was recorded a few times. V and J are TRBV2 and TRBJ2-3; 8 bases are shared with TRBD2. This CDR3 comprises 17 residues. Germline V gene data show CDR1 as SNHLY and CDR2 as FYNNEI. The junction had 14 bases not matched to a gene; V was cut back by 7 bases and J by 2 bases. The chain's CDR3 is CASTTPLTSDDTDTQYF. DNA of the CDR3: TGTGCCAGCACCACACCTTTGACTAGCGACGACACAGATACGCAGTATTTT.

The V and J genes are TRBV5-1 and TRBJ2-1; 7 bases fit TRBD1. Germline V lookup: CDR1 SGHRS, CDR2 YFSETQ. V lost 0 bases and J lost 6; bases outside the gene matches: 6. This CDR3 is built from 15 residues. CDR3 sequence: CASSLEGAFGNEQFF. The CDR3 nucleotides read TGCGCCAGCAGCTTGGAGGGGGCTTTTGGCAATGAGCAGTTCTTC.

This clone was seen a handful of times. The chain joins TRBV7-3 to TRBJ2-2; D might be TRBD2 (7 bases). Trimming removed 8 bases at V and 0 bases at J, with 13 bases between. Germline V gene sequence: CDR1 SGHTA, CDR2 FQGTGA. This CDR3 spans 15 amino acids. The CDR3 loop reads CASRRGAANTGELFF. The DNA for the CDR3 is TGTGCCAGCCGCCGGGGGGCCGCGAACACCGGGGAGCTGTTTTTT.